Shown below are 28 T cell receptor beta chains from a single sample sequenced in a study of blood T cell repertoires in COVID-19. Clones were sequenced by immunoSEQ multiplex PCR, and TCRdb holds only the in-frame ones, with some missing. Seen here are around 700,000 clones, just under 90% observed once, and the top ten hold roughly 0.26%. Sequencing was done on a sample of peripheral blood. The source of these receptors is a woman between 18 and 30 years old with acute or convalescent COVID-19.

The chain employs TRBV30 and TRBJ1-1, with D hard to call. The ends were cut back, 4 bases at V and 5 bases at J, with 11 bases in the middle. Germline CDR1 and CDR2: GTSNPN and SVGIG (reference sequence). The CDR3 consists of 12 residues. The CDR3 DNA is TGTGCCTGGACCCAATTACAAACTGAAGCTTTCTTT. Translated, it gives CAWTQLQTEAFF.

A single count supports this clone. This chain uses TRBV5-1 with TRBJ1-1; D remains ambiguous. The CDR3 has 14 amino acids. V lost 0 bases, J lost 4 bases, and 10 bases lay in between. Looked up from germline, CDR1 is SGHRS and CDR2 is YFSETQ. Here the CDR3 DNA reads TGCGCCAGCAGCTTGGTACGAGGCACCACTGAAGCTTTCTTT. Residues: CASSLVRGTTEAFF.

The V gene is TRBV4-2, the J gene TRBJ1-2; 8 nucleotides line up with TRBD1. The CDR3 covers 17 residues. Germline CDR1 is LGHNA and CDR2 is YNFKEQ. J was trimmed by 2 bases and V by 5 bases; bases with no gene match: 13. CDR3 in DNA: TGTGCCAGCAGCTTTTCCCCACAGGGGGACCTGAACTATGGCTACACCTTC. Its translation: CASSFSPQGDLNYGYTF.

The chain joins TRBV6-4 to TRBJ1-6; 7 nucleotides match TRBD1. The CDR3 runs 13 residues. Germline CDR1 MRHNA, CDR2 SNTAGT. V shed 6 bases, J shed 7 bases, and the junction held 3 bases outside the gene matches. The CDR3 reads CASSRDSNSPLHF. CDR3 nucleotides: TGTGCCAGCAGCCGGGACAGCAATTCACCCCTCCACTTT.

The rearrangement uses TRBV9 and TRBJ2-1, with 9 bases aligning to TRBD2. V was pared by 0 bases and J by 7 bases, with 5 bases of the junction left unmatched. Germline V CDR1 and CDR2: SGDLS, YYNGEE. The CDR3 spans 15 residues. This CDR3 reads CASSVGGGGANEQFF. Written as DNA, the CDR3 is TGTGCCAGCAGCGTAGGAGGCGGGGGGGCAAATGAGCAGTTCTTC.

The chain recombines TRBV15 with TRBJ1-1; D uncertain. The CDR3 has 18 amino acids. Trimming shortened V by 2 bases and J by 4 bases, and 23 bases separated the two germline ends. Germline V gives CDR1 LNHNV, CDR2 YYDKDF (reference sequence). This CDR3 is CATSRKSVGGKSTTEAFF. CDR3 coding DNA: TGTGCCACCAGCAGAAAATCTGTGGGAGGGAAGAGCACCACTGAAGCTTTCTTT.

This clone was found once. V usage is TRBV5-1 and J usage is TRBJ1-2, with D tentatively TRBD1 (6 bases). This CDR3 has 15 amino acids. The V and J ends lost 4 bases and 7 bases respectively, with 20 bases between them. The germline CDR1 and CDR2 sequences are SGHRS and YFSETQ. CDR3 sequence (DNA): TGCGCCAGCAGCACGGGGGGGCAGTGGTATGGTGGCTACACCTTC. This translates into CASSTGGQWYGGYTF.

V and J are TRBV14 and TRBJ1-3; D possibly corresponds to TRBD1 (5 bases). V gave up 2 bases and J gave up 0 bases, with 11 bases separating them. Germline lookup yields CDR1 SGHDN and CDR2 FVKESK. The CDR3 runs to 16 residues. CDR3 DNA: TGTGCCAGCAGCCAACGGGGGTTCCTCTCTGGAAACACCATATATTTT. It translates to CASSQRGFLSGNTIYF.

CDR3 in amino acids: CASSRDRAGVDTGELFF. The CDR3 DNA is TGCGCCAGCAGCAGGGACAGGGCGGGAGTCGACACCGGGGAGCTGTTTTTT. The chain recombines TRBV5-1 with TRBJ2-2; TRBD1 matches 9 bases. This CDR3 spans 17 amino acids. The V and J ends lost 4 bases and 3 bases, in that order; junction bases with no gene match: 10. The germline CDR1 and CDR2 sequences are SGHRS and YFSETQ.

The chain links TRBV2 to TRBJ1-1, with a tentative D call TRBD1 (6 bases). V lost 6 bases and J lost 0, with 14 bases in between. CDR3 size: 15 residues. In germline, CDR1 is SNHLY, CDR2 FYNNEI. CDR3 loop: CASRSGRGMNTEAFF. Here the CDR3 DNA reads TGTGCCAGCAGGTCCGGGAGGGGGATGAACACTGAAGCTTTCTTT.

The chain is built from TRBV3-1 (or the pseudogene TRBV3-2) and TRBJ2-3, with D perhaps matching TRBD2 (6 bases). The V end was cut by 4 bases, the J end by 1 base, with 18 bases between. The CDR3 covers 17 residues. From germline, CDR1 is LGHDT and CDR2 YNNKEL (reference sequence). The CDR3 sequence: CASSLYFGTSRTDTQYF. The CDR3 nucleotides read TGTGCCAGCAGCCTATACTTCGGGACTTCCCGCACAGATACGCAGTATTTT.

The chain employs TRBV24-1 and TRBJ1-1; 10 nucleotides agree with TRBD1. The CDR3 extends over 13 amino acids. Per germline, CDR1 KGHDR and CDR2 SFDVKD. V was clipped by 10 bases and J by 3 bases; unmatched bases: 4. The CDR3 spells CATRTGGDTEAFF. The CDR3 coding sequence is TGTGCCACTAGGACAGGGGGGGACACTGAAGCTTTCTTT.

The chain combines TRBV30 with TRBJ2-2; D is possibly TRBD2 (5 bases). The CDR3 has 15 amino acids. From germline, CDR1 is GTSNPN and CDR2 SVGIG (reference sequence). Trimming shortened V by 0 bases and J by 2 bases, and 10 bases separated the two germline ends. The CDR3 is CAWSVLGPNTGELFF. In DNA, the CDR3 is TGTGCCTGGAGTGTACTAGGACCCAACACCGGGGAGCTGTTTTTT. Full variable domain (missing parts from reference TRBV30 and TRBJ2-2): SQTIHQWPATLVQPVGSPLSLECTVEGTSNPNLYWYRQAAGRGLQLLFYSVGIGQISSEVPQNLSASRPQDRQFILSSKKLLLSDSGFYLCAWSVLGPNTGELFFGEGSRLTVL.

The chain has TRBV2 and TRBJ1-3; D not certain. V was shortened by 4 bases and J by 6 bases, with 10 bases between the two germline ends. Germline values: CDR1 SNHLY, CDR2 FYNNEI. The CDR3 covers 13 residues. CDR3 coding DNA: TGTGCCAGCAGTGCGGGGTTGGAAAACACCATATATTTT. Translation gives CASSAGLENTIYF.

This clone was recorded once. The chain carries TRBV5-1 and TRBJ2-1; 8 bases are a match to TRBD2. The CDR3 loop spans 21 amino acids. Trimming cost V 0 bases and J 2 bases; bases outside gene matches: 19. The germline V gene has CDR1 SGHRS and CDR2 YFSETQ. CDR3 amino acids: CASSLENVAGSNRGAYNEQFF. CDR3 bases: TGCGCCAGCAGCTTGGAAAATGTAGCGGGGTCCAACCGAGGGGCCTACAATGAGCAGTTCTTC.

The chain uses TRBV6-4 and TRBJ1-1; TRBD1 is a possible D gene (5 bases). Germline loops: CDR1 MRHNA, CDR2 SNTAGT. This CDR3 comprises 15 residues. Between the trimmed V and J ends, which lost 8 bases and 4 bases, there was a span of 20 bases. The CDR3 here is CASRRDAGRGTEAFF. CDR3 nucleotide sequence: TGTGCCAGCCGGAGGGACGCCGGGAGGGGCACTGAAGCTTTCTTT.

V usage is TRBV19 and J usage is TRBJ1-2, with D possibly being TRBD1 (6 bases). The CDR3 is 12 amino acids. The germline CDR1 and CDR2 sequences are LNHDA and SQIVND (reference sequence). The V end lost 5 bases, the J end lost 14 bases, and 18 bases lay between the germline ends. CDR3 sequence: CASSLTHRDETF. In DNA, the CDR3 is TGTGCCAGTAGTCTGACCCACAGGGATGAAACCTTC. The full variable domain, rest sourced from reference TRBV19 and TRBJ1-2, is DGGITQSPKYLFRKEGQNVTLSCEQNLNHDAMYWYRQDPGQGLRLIYYSQIVNDFQKGDIAEGYSVSREKKESFPLTVTSAQKNPTAFYLCASSLTHRDETFGSGTRLTVV.

This sequence joins TRBV3-1 (or the pseudogene TRBV3-2) and TRBJ2-3, with D hard to call. CDR1 is LGHDT, CDR2 YNNKEL, per germline (reference sequence). This CDR3 has 14 residues. Trimming left V 1 base short and J 0 bases short, with 5 bases between. The CDR3 spells CASSQVRSTDTQYF. In nucleotides, the CDR3 is TGTGCCAGCAGCCAAGTCCGGAGCACAGATACGCAGTATTTT.

The V and J genes are TRBV11-2 and TRBJ1-2; TRBD1 might be the D (6 bases). The CDR3 has 15 residues. CDR1 and CDR2 from the germline V gene are SGHAT and FQNNGV. V was pared by 5 bases and J by 1 base, with 14 bases between. CDR3 sequence: CASSGLRQVNYGYTF. CDR3 nucleotide sequence: TGTGCCAGCAGCGGATTAAGACAGGTTAACTATGGCTACACCTTC.

The rearrangement uses TRBV12-5 and TRBJ2-1; 10 nucleotides match TRBD2. CDR1 and CDR2 from the germline V gene are LGHNT and FRNRAP. The CDR3 covers 17 residues. The V segment lost 0 bases and the J segment 6 bases; nucleotides outside the gene matches: 8. CDR3 amino acids: CASGLVASGGWVNEQFF. CDR3 coding DNA: TGTGCTAGTGGTTTGGTAGCTAGCGGGGGTTGGGTCAATGAGCAGTTCTTC.

CDR3 nucleotides: TGTGCCAGCTCTAAAGGACTAGCGGGGGGCACAGATACGCAGTATTTT. This gives the protein CASSKGLAGGTDTQYF. The rearrangement uses TRBV14 and TRBJ2-3; TRBD2 matches at 13 bases. J lost 1 base, V lost 8 bases, and 6 bases had no gene match. Germline CDR1 reads SGHDN; CDR2 reads FVKESK. The CDR3 spans 16 residues.

This clone was counted between two and nine times. DNA of the CDR3: TGTGCCAGCAGGGGACAGGGGATCACTGAAGCTTTCTTT. Translation gives CASRGQGITEAFF. This chain joins TRBV28 and TRBJ1-1; 10 bases fit TRBD1. The J segment lost 4 bases and the V segment lost 6 bases, leaving 2 bases of the junction unmatched. The length of the CDR3 is 13 residues. CDR1 MDHEN and CDR2 SYDVKM come from the germline V gene.

J is TRBJ1-2 and V is TRBV6-5; a possible D gene is TRBD1 (6 bases). Trimming took 10 bases from V and 6 from J, leaving 21 bases between them. Germline CDR1 reads MNHEY; CDR2 reads SVGAGI. The CDR3 has 14 residues. In nucleotides, the CDR3 is TGTGCCACGAATAGGGGGGGCGAGGCGGATGGCTACACCTTC. Translation gives CATNRGGEADGYTF.

This chain links TRBV10-3 with TRBJ2-3; 7 bases align to TRBD2. This CDR3 spans 16 amino acids. CDR1 is ENHRY, CDR2 SYGVKD, per germline. Trimming took 4 bases from V and 2 from J; bases not matched to a gene: 9. CDR3 loop: CAISAPSGEVTDTQYF. In nucleotides, the CDR3 is TGTGCCATCAGTGCCCCTAGCGGAGAAGTCACAGATACGCAGTATTTT.

As DNA, the CDR3 is TGCAGCGTTGAGCAACAGGGACGTAGAACCGGGGAGCTGTTTTTT. Its translation: CSVEQQGRRTGELFF. This chain connects TRBV29-1 to TRBJ2-2, with D possibly matching TRBD1 (6 bases). The CDR3 contains 15 residues. V gave up 3 bases and J gave up 5 bases, with 16 bases separating them. Germline lookup yields CDR1 SQVTM and CDR2 ANQGSEA.

This chain uses TRBV2 with TRBJ1-2; D not resolved. The CDR3 is 15 amino acids. Germline lookup yields CDR1 SNHLY and CDR2 FYNNEI. V dropped 3 bases and J dropped 0 bases, with 11 bases sitting between them. The DNA for the CDR3 is TGTGCCAGCAGTGATGGACCGACTACTAACTATGGCTACACCTTC. Residues: CASSDGPTTNYGYTF.

This sequence joins TRBV9 and TRBJ2-7; D is uncertain. V lost 2 bases and J lost 2, with 8 bases in between. This CDR3 comprises 13 residues. From germline, CDR1 is SGDLS and CDR2 YYNGEE. This chain's CDR3 is CASSVGDPYEQYF. CDR3 nucleotides: TGTGCCAGCAGCGTTGGAGATCCCTACGAGCAGTACTTC.

The chain recombines TRBV10-3 with TRBJ1-5; TRBD1 is a possible D gene (5 bases). Trimming stripped 0 bases from V and 5 bases from J, with 5 bases between. The CDR3 spans 13 residues. Germline V gene data show CDR1 as ENHRY and CDR2 as SYGVKD. The CDR3 is CAISESGDQPQHF. CDR3 in DNA: TGTGCCATCAGTGAGTCAGGGGATCAGCCCCAGCATTTT.